This T cell receptor beta chain was captured by sequencing in a study of PD-1 blockade in classical Hodgkin lymphoma. All patients experienced relapse after autologous stem cell transplantation, and brentuximab vedotin exposure was variable. By magnetic negative selection, CD8+ T cells were isolated from the thawed PBMCs. Unmatched junction bases numbered 24, after V lost 10 bases and J lost 5 bases. The germline V gene has CDR1 ENHRY and CDR2 SYGVKD. The CDR3 runs to 19 residues. Produced via immunoSEQ multiplex PCR; TCRdb's table is partial and in-frame only. The top ten hold approximately 6.3% of the sample, which has about 27,000 clones, around 90% seen once.

This sequence joins TRBV10-3 and TRBJ2-2; 8 bases match TRBD1. This sequence was found in a human donor with classical Hodgkin lymphoma. The input for sequencing was CD8+ T cells from blood, taken at baseline. The CDR3 here is CATRPGTGPLRRATGELFF. The CDR3, as DNA: TGTGCCACGCGCCCGGGGACAGGTCCCCTCCGTAGAGCTACCGGGGAGCTGTTTTTT.